This T cell receptor (beta chain) derives from a study of T cell responses to AZD1222 COVID-19 vaccine. General observations from the study: Baseline seropositivity characterized only a handful of AZD1222 recipients. Researchers took repertoire samples only after the peak T cell response had come. Vaccine-associated CD4 TCRs ranged over spike, dominating at 160-218 and 743-854.

Concerning this clone: The antigen is undetermined.

Profiling relied on immunoSEQ multiplex PCR, and the TCRdb table lists in-frame clones only, not all of them. The sample lists about 160,000 clones, 90% to 95% occurring once. This CDR3 spans 14 amino acids. Trimming cost V 4 bases and J 4 bases, with 11 bases left between them. CDR1 and CDR2 from the germline V gene are SGHDT and YYEEEE. The chain has TRBV5-6 and TRBJ2-2; no clear D. This clonotype was obtained from an adult who received the AZD1222 COVID-19 vaccine. Specimen: peripheral blood, collected 28 days after the second AZD1222 dose. The CDR3 coding sequence is TGTGCCAGCAGCAGGGCGTCTACCACCGGGGAGCTGTTTTTT. Protein product: CASSRASTTGELFF. The full variable domain, with the rest looked up from reference TRBV5-6 and TRBJ2-2, is DAGVTQSPTHLIKTRGQQVTLRCSPKSGHDTVSWYQQALGQGPQFIFQYYEEEERQRGNFPDRFSGHQFPNYSSELNVNALLLGDSALYLCASSRASTTGELFFGEGSRLTVL.